This T cell receptor (delta chain) stems from a study of gamma-delta chains in newborns, infants, children. Study in general: Innate gammadelta T cells reportedly expand polyclonally right after birth, driven by microbial exposure, per the title.

TCRdb reanalysed the reads via CATT. The repertoire holds 14,000 to 15,000 delta-chain clones, with 7% to 8.5% as singletons. CDR1 is TSWWSYY, CDR2 QGS, per germline. Trimming took 2 bases from V and 5 from J; bases not matched to a gene: 17. The CDR3 length is 22 residues. This clonotype originated in a child who was a newborn, infant or young child, either healthy, febrile or measles-vaccinated (not recorded which). The V and J genes are TRDV1 and TRDJ3; TRDD3 aligns across 11 bases. The specimen was blood. The CDR3 DNA sequence: TGTGCTCTTGGGGAAGCCTTCCTACGTCCTCCTGGGGGATACCGGGACACCCGACAGATGTTTTTC. Amino acid sequence: CALGEAFLRPPGGYRDTRQMFF.